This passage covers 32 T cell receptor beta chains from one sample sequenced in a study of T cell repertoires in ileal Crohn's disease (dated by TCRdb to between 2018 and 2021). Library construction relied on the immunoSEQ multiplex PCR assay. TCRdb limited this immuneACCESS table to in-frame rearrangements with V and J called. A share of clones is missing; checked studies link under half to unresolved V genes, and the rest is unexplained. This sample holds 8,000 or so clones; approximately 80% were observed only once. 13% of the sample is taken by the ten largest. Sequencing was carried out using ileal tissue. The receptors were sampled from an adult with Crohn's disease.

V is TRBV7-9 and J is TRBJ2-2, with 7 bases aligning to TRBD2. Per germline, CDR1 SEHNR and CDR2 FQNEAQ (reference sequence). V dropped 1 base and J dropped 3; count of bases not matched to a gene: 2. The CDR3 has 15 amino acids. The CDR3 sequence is CASSLEAGYTGELFF. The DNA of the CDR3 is TGTGCCAGCAGCTTAGAAGCGGGGTACACCGGGGAGCTGTTTTTT.

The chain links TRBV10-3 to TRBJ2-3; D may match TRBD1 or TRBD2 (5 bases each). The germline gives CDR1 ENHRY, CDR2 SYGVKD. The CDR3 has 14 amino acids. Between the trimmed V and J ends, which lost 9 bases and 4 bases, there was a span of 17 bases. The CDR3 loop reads CAITGTEVADTQYF. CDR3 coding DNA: TGTGCCATTACCGGGACCGAGGTAGCAGATACGCAGTATTTT.

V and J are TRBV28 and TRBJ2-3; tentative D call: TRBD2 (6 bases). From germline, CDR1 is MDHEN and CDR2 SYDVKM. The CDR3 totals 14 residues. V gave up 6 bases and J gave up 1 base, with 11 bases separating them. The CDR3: CASRPAGRTDTQYF. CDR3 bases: TGTGCCAGCAGGCCAGCGGGCCGCACAGATACGCAGTATTTT.

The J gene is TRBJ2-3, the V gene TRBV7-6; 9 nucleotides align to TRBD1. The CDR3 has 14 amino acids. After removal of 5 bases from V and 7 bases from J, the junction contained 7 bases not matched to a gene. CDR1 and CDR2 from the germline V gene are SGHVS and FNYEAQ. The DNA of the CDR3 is TGTGCCAGCAGCCCGGGACAGGGACGAAATACGCAGTATTTT. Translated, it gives CASSPGQGRNTQYF.

CDR3 nucleotides: TGTGCCAGCAGTGACTCGAAGACCTACGAGCAGTACTTC. Its translation is CASSDSKTYEQYF. The rearrangement uses TRBV6-4 and TRBJ2-7; no clear D. Germline-derived CDR1 and CDR2 are MRHNA and SNTAGT. The CDR3 length is 13 residues. V lost 0 bases to trimming and J lost 2 bases, with 5 bases between them.

The CDR3 bases are TGTGCCAGCTCACCAGCGGGAGTTCCCGAGCAGTACTTC. Protein: CASSPAGVPEQYF. The chain links TRBV18 to TRBJ2-7; 7 nucleotides align to TRBD2. In germline, CDR1 is KGHSH, CDR2 LQKENI. The CDR3 consists of 13 residues. The V segment lost 2 bases and the J segment 6 bases; nucleotides outside the gene matches: 4. Combining the CDR3 with reference TRBV18 and TRBJ2-7 gives the whole variable domain NAGVMQNPRHLVRRRGQEARLRCSPMKGHSHVYWYRQLPEEGLKFMVYLQKENIIDESGMPKERFSAEFPKEGPSILRIQQVVRGDSAAYFCASSPAGVPEQYFGPGTRLTVT.

CDR3 residues: CASSWYRTYYNEQFF. CDR3 bases: TGTGCCAGCAGTTGGTACAGAACATACTACAATGAGCAGTTCTTC. This chain connects TRBV27 to TRBJ2-1; D is unclear. V lost 4 bases and J lost 3, with 13 bases in between. This CDR3 comprises 15 residues. From germline, CDR1 is MNHEY and CDR2 SMNVEV (reference sequence).

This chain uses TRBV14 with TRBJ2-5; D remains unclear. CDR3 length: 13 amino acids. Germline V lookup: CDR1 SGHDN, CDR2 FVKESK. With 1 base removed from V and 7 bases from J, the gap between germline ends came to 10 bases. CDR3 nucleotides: TGTGCCAGCAGCCAAGTGGCCTCGGGGACCCAGTACTTC. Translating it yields CASSQVASGTQYF.

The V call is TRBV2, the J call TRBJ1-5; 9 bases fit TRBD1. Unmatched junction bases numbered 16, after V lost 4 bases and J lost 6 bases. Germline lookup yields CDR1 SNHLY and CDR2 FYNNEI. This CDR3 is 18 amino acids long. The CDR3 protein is CASSVAGTGYGGGQPQHF. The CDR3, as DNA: TGTGCCAGCAGTGTGGCTGGGACAGGGTATGGTGGAGGTCAGCCCCAGCATTTT.

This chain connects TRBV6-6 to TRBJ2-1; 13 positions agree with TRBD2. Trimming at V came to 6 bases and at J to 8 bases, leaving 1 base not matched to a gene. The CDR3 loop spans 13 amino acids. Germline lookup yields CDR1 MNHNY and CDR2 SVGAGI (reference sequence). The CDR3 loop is CASRLAGGDEQFF. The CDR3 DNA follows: TGTGCCAGCAGACTAGCGGGAGGGGATGAGCAGTTCTTC.

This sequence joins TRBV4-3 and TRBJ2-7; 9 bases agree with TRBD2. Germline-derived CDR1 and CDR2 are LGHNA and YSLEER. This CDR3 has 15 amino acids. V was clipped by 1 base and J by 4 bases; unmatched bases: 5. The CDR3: CASSQGPSGTYEQYF. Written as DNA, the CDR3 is TGCGCCAGCAGCCAAGGCCCTAGCGGGACTTACGAGCAGTACTTC.

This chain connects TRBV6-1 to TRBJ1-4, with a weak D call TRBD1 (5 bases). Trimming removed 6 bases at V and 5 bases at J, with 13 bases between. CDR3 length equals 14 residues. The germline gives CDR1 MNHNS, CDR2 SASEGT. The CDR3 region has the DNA TGTGCCAGCAGGAGAGACAGTTACAATGAAAAACTGTTTTTT. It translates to CASRRDSYNEKLFF.

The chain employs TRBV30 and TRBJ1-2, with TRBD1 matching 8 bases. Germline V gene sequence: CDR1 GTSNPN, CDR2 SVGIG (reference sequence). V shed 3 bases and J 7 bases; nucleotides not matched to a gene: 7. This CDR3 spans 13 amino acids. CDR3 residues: CAWRAAGGSGYTF. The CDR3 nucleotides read TGTGCCTGGAGGGCCGCAGGGGGCTCTGGCTACACCTTC.

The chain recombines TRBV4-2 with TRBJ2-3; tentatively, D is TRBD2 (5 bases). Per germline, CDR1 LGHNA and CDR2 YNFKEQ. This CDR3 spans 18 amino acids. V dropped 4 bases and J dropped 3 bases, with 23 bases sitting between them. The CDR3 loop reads CASSPRETSSTHTDTQYF. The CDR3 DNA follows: TGTGCCAGCAGCCCAAGGGAGACCTCCTCAACTCATACAGATACGCAGTATTTT.

The CDR3: CASSNGYNEKLFF. The CDR3 nucleotides are TGTGCCAGCAGCAACGGCTATAATGAAAAACTGTTTTTT. The chain carries TRBV11-2 and TRBJ1-4; no definite D call. V was cut by 5 bases and J by 4 bases, with 8 bases left in between. Germline-derived CDR1 and CDR2 are SGHAT and FQNNGV. The CDR3 is 13 amino acids.

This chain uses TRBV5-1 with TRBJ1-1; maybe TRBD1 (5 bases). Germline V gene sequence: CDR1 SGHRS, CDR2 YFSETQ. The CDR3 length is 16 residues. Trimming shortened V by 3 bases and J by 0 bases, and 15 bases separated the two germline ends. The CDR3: CASSSIMTDLNTEAFF. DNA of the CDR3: TGCGCCAGCAGCTCCATAATGACAGACCTGAACACTGAAGCTTTCTTT.

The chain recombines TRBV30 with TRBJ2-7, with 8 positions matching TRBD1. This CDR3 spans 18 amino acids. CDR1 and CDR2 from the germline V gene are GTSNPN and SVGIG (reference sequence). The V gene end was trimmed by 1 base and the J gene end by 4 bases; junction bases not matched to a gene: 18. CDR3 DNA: TGTGCCTGGAGTGAACGTCAACCGGGACAGGCGACGGGGTACGAGCAGTACTTC. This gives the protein CAWSERQPGQATGYEQYF.

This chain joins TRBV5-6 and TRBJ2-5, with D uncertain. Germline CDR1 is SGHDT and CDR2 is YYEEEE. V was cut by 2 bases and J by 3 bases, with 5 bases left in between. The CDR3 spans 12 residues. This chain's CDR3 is CASSFLEETQYF. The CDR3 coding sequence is TGTGCCAGCAGCTTTTTAGAAGAGACCCAGTACTTC.

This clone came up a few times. In nucleotides, the CDR3 is TGCGCCAGCAGCTTGGAAGCGCGGCCCGGGCTAGCGCCCCTGGTGCAGTATTTT. Its protein product is CASSLEARPGLAPLVQYF. The chain has TRBV5-1 and TRBJ2-3, with D possibly TRBD2 on 6 matching bases. Between the trimmed V and J ends, which lost 0 bases and 11 bases, there was a span of 28 bases. CDR1 and CDR2 from the germline V gene are SGHRS and YFSETQ. There are 18 residues in the CDR3.

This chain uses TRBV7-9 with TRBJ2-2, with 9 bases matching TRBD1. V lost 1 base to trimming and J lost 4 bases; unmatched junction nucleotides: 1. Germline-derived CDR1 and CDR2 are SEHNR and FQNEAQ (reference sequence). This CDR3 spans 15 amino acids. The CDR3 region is CASSLGQGGTGELFF. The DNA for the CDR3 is TGTGCCAGCAGCTTAGGACAGGGGGGCACCGGGGAGCTGTTTTTT.

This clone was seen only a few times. In nucleotides, the CDR3 is TGTGCCACAATACAGGGGGCGTCGGGCACAGATACGCAGTATTTT. Its translation is CATIQGASGTDTQYF. V and J are TRBV10-3 and TRBJ2-3, with 9 bases fitting TRBD1. V lost 10 bases to trimming and J lost 1 base; unmatched junction nucleotides: 9. The CDR3 covers 15 residues. Germline CDR1 ENHRY, CDR2 SYGVKD.

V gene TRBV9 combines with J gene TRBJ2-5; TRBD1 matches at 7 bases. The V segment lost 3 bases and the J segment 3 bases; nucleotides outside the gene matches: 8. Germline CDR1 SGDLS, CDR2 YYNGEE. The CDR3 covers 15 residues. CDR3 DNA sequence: TGTGCCAGCAGCGCCCTCGGGACAGCCAAAGAGACCCAGTACTTC. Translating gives CASSALGTAKETQYF.

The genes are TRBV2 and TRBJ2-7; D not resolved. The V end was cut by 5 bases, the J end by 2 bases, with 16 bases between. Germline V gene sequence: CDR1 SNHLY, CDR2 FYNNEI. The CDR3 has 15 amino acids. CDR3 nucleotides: TGTGCCAGCAGTACCCAGCCAGGAAGAACCTACGAGCAGTACTTC. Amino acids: CASSTQPGRTYEQYF.

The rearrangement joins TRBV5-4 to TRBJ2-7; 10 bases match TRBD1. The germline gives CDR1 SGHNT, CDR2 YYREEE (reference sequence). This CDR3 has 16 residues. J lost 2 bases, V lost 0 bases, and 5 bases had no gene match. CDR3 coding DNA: TGTGCCAGCAGCTTGGGCGGACAGGGGGTTACCTACGAGCAGTACTTC. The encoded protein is CASSLGGQGVTYEQYF.

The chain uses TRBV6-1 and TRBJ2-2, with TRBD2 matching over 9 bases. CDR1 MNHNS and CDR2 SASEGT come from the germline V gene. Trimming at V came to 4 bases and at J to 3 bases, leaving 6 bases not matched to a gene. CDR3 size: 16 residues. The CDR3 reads CASSGVAGVDTGELFF. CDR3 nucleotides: TGTGCCAGCAGTGGGGTAGCGGGAGTCGACACCGGGGAGCTGTTTTTT.

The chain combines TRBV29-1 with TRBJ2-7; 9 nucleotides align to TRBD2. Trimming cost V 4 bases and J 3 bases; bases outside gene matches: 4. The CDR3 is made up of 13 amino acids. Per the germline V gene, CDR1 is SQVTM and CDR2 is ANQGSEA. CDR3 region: CSVGETSGYEQYF. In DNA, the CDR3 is TGCAGCGTTGGGGAGACTAGCGGCTACGAGCAGTACTTC.

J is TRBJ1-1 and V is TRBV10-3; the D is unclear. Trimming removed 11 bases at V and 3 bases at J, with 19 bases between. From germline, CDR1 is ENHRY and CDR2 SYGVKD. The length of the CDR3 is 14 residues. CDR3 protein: CASTLGTRDTEAFF. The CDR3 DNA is TGTGCCTCCACCTTGGGTACCCGGGACACTGAAGCTTTCTTT.

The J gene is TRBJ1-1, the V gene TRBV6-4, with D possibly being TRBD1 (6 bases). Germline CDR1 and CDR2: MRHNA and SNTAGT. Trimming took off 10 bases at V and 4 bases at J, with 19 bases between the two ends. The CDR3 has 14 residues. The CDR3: CATRLREGGTEAFF. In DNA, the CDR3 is TGTGCCACCCGATTGAGGGAGGGGGGCACTGAAGCTTTCTTT.

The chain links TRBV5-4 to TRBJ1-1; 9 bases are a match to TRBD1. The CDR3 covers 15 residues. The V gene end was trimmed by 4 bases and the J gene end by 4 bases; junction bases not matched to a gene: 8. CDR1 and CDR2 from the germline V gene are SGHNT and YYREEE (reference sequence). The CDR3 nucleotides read TGTGCCAGCAGCCAGGACAGGGGCCTTGTCACTGAAGCTTTCTTT. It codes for CASSQDRGLVTEAFF.

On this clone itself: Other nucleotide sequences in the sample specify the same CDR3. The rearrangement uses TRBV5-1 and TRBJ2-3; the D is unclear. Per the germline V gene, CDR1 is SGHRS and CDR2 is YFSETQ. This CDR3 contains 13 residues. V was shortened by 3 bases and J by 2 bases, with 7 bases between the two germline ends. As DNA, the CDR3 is TGCGCCAGCAGCTCCCCAAACACAGATACGCAGTATTTT. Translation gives CASSSPNTDTQYF.

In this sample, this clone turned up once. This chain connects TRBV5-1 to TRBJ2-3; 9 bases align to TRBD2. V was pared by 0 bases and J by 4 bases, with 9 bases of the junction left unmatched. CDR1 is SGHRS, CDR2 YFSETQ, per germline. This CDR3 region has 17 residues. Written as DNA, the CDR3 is TGCGCCAGCAGCTTGGCCCCTGGCGGGAGGGCCTCAGATACGCAGTATTTT. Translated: CASSLAPGGRASDTQYF.

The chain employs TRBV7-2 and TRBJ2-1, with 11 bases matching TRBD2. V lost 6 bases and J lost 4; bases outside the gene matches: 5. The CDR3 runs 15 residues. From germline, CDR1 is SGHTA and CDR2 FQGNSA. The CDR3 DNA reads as TGTGCCAGCAGTGGGGTAGCGGGAGGGTACAATGAGCAGTTCTTC. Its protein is CASSGVAGGYNEQFF.